The 7 T cell receptor beta chains below were found in one sample sequenced in a study of TIL therapy for anti-PD-1-resistant metastatic lung cancer (dated by TCRdb to the early 2020s). Reading the label with the study, this specimen's time point is: pre-treatment sample, taken before nivolumab and TIL therapy. The immunoSEQ v3 hsTCRB kit was used to amplify TCR beta CDR3 regions from genomic DNA through bias-controlled multiplex PCR. TCRdb limited this immuneACCESS table to in-frame rearrangements with V and J called. A share of clones is missing; checked studies link under half to unresolved V genes, and the rest is unexplained. A total of around 59,000 clones appear in this sample, around 69% of them only once. Around 6.6% of the sample is in the top ten clones. The sequenced sample was blood, obtained at baseline. These receptor sequences come from a person aged 25-85 years with non-small cell lung cancer.

Notes on this clone: An end of the junction does not agree with germline; a read error may underlie this. The V call is TRBV6-9, the J call TRBJ1-2; D not resolved. The CDR3 has 8 residues. Per the germline V gene, CDR1 is MNHGY and CDR2 is SVAAGI. The CDR3: CATRTAPF. In DNA form, the CDR3 reads TGTGCCACCAGGACTGCGCCCTTC.

The V gene is TRBV6-1, the J gene TRBJ2-1; D remains unclear. This CDR3 comprises 13 residues. Per germline, CDR1 MNHNS and CDR2 SASEGT. Trimming removed 2 bases at V and 5 bases at J, with 7 bases between. CDR3 sequence (DNA): TGTGCCAGCAGTGAATCCCTAAACAATGAGCAGTTCTTC. Amino acid sequence: CASSESLNNEQFF.

This clone was seen ten or more times. The rearrangement uses TRBV19 and TRBJ1-1; 7 bases agree with TRBD1. J gave up 1 base and V 1 base, and 3 bases lay outside the gene matches. CDR1 is LNHDA and CDR2 is SQIVND in the germline V gene (reference sequence). The length of the CDR3 is 15 residues. CDR3 nucleotide sequence: TGTGCCAGTAGTATAGTAGCAGGGGGGAACACTGAAGCTTTCTTT. Its translation: CASSIVAGGNTEAFF.

The chain has TRBV4-1 and TRBJ2-3; TRBD2 might be the D (5 bases). Trimming took off 6 bases at V and 1 base at J, with 11 bases between the two ends. Germline V gives CDR1 MGHRA, CDR2 YSYEKL. This CDR3 has 14 amino acids. The CDR3 sequence: CASSDYDGTDTQYF. CDR3 bases: TGCGCCAGCAGTGACTACGATGGCACAGATACGCAGTATTTT.

The chain is built from TRBV15 and TRBJ2-7, with a weak D call TRBD1 (6 bases). The CDR3 runs to 17 residues. Germline CDR1 reads LNHNV; CDR2 reads YYDKDF (reference sequence). V was clipped by 0 bases and J by 6 bases, with 21 bases between them. The CDR3 sequence: CATSRDSQVPGRGEQYF. The CDR3, as DNA: TGTGCCACCAGCAGAGATTCTCAGGTTCCGGGCAGGGGCGAGCAGTACTTC.

The rearrangement uses TRBV11-2 and TRBJ2-7; tentatively, D is TRBD1 (5 bases). Deletions cut 3 bases from V and 0 bases from J, with 12 bases between. Germline CDR1 SGHAT, CDR2 FQNNGV. This CDR3 is 15 amino acids long. CDR3: CASSLQGSNSYEQYF. The CDR3 DNA reads as TGTGCCAGCAGCTTGCAGGGCTCGAACTCCTACGAGCAGTACTTC.

This clone was counted a few times. The rearrangement joins TRBV19 to TRBJ2-3; D may be TRBD2 (6 bases). The CDR3 loop spans 15 amino acids. Trimming removed 1 base at V and 5 bases at J, with 13 bases between. CDR1 and CDR2 from the germline V gene are LNHDA and SQIVND (reference sequence). CDR3 DNA sequence: TGTGCCAGTAGTATAGTCCGCCCGGAGGGAGATACGCAGTATTTT. This gives the protein CASSIVRPEGDTQYF.